The present entry profiles one TCR beta chain with its context. This entry comes from a study of long-term antiretroviral therapy in people with HIV. The libraries were made with immunoSEQ v3.0 at survey level. Samples were sequenced targeting roughly 40,000-55,000 T-cell genomes each. Using immunoSEQ multiplex PCR, the repertoire was profiled, and TCRdb retains in-frame clones only, with some absent. The sample shows around 25,000 clones, 80% to 90% of them seen only once. This CDR3 region has 15 residues. Sequences were derived from unsorted PBMCs, sampled less than 4.7 years after starting antiretroviral therapy. This chain links TRBV21-1 with TRBJ1-4; the table names TRBD1, a call not compared with the DNA. TRBV21-1 is a recognized pseudogene. The receptor was isolated from a man aged 25 to 40 with HIV. The CDR3 here is CASSRGTSTNEKLFF. DNA for the CDR3: TGTGCCAGCAGCAGGGGGACAAGCACGAATGAAAAACTGTTTTTT.